The text below deals with one T cell receptor beta chain. This clonotype has more than one count but fewer than ten. What antigen it recognizes has not been identified. The sample holds no much larger clone one base away, and base qualities are not on file. PBMCs were isolated by Ficoll-Paque density gradient centrifugation. From the cysteine through the phenylalanine, the CDR3 covers 12 amino acids. The sequence is cut down to CDR3 DNA, 36 bases in frame from base 1. Reading the germline V gene (reference sequence) gives CDR1 DFQATT and CDR2 SNEGSKA. The V end gives up 2 bases and the J end 7 bases, leaving 2 bases in the junction not matched to a gene. Reads for this sample came from an Illumina NovaSeq 6000. Using 5'RACE with constant-segment primers, TCRalpha and TCRbeta cDNA libraries were constructed, with sample barcodes and unique molecular identifiers added in the process. RNA was extracted from every sample with Trizol reagent. Library amplification was performed in two PCR steps, and a second sample barcode and Illumina TruSeq adapters were introduced in the second step. Sequencing of the libraries was done on an Illumina NovaSeq, producing 2 x 150 bp paired-end reads. Regarding the original processing steps: The reads were demultiplexed and collapsed into UMI-guided consensus sequences using migec v1.2.7. Using mixcr v2.1.11, UMI consensuses were aligned to TRA and TRB V and J templates and then assembled into clonotypes. Expanded or contracted clonotypes were those called significant by both edgeR and NoisET, with noise models trained on biological replicates. For edgeR calls, a false discovery rate-adjusted p below 0.01 and a log2 fold-change threshold of 1 were applied. As an exploratory analysis of dynamics, PCA with hierarchical clustering was applied to max-normalized trajectories of the 1000 most abundant clonotypes. Separately sequenced CD4+ and CD8+ repertoires were used to assign the CD4 or CD8 phenotype of responding clones. TCRdb itself trimmed the public reads at Q25 with fastp, ran MiXCR and retained productive beta chains. When rows share a CDR3 protein, they turn into one entry using the most common DNA and genes. TCRdb, not the original authors, processed these V and J calls. The table for this sample lists under 300,000 distinct CDR3 sequences; about a sixth of them were counted only once. Of the sample, about 3.5% is held by the ten largest clones.

The data originate from a study of T-cell memory formation after mild COVID-19 (dated by TCRdb to about 2021). Background for the entire study: Most TCR sequence clusters were specific to one of the two donors. The cohort was made up of two young adult volunteers, one female and one male, who were previously healthy. T-cell clones expanding and contracting after mild COVID-19 in a couple of donors were tracked by longitudinal TCRalpha and TCRbeta repertoire sequencing. Study-wide conclusions, independent of this receptor: Contracting CD4+ clones appeared mostly in the CM and EM memory subsets, whereas CD8+ clones were enriched in EMRA. Clones that contracted from day 15 to 85 showed balanced CD4/CD8 phenotypes, whereas a second wave of clones that expanded from day 15 to 37 leaned towards CD4+. Some responding clones were detected in pre-infection memory, suggesting pre-existing cross-reactive memory T cells joined the SARS-CoV-2 response. The second-wave clones that peaked on day 37 were not confirmed to be SARS-CoV-2 specific. The study included only two mild cases, and larger cohorts that include severe cases with pre-infection samples were judged to be necessary.

The chain couples TRBV20-1 to TRBJ1-5; TRBD1 matches 7 bases in the middle. The receptor was isolated from a man between 18 and 35 years old who had mild COVID-19 (a few samples of this study predate the infection). The sample titles of this study are shuffled in the database, so cell type and time point are left out; the donor was told from shared clones. The specimen sequenced was PBMCs or a T cell subset sorted from them (not recorded which). The nucleotides read TGCAGTGCTAGACCGACAGGGCAGCCCCAGCATTTT. It encodes CSARPTGQPQHF.